This T cell receptor beta chain came from a study of memory CD4+ T cells and cytomegalovirus serostatus. CDR1 is WNHNN, CDR2 SYGVQD, per germline (reference sequence). This CDR3 region has 16 residues. Trimming cost V 10 bases and J 4 bases, with 25 bases left between them. In the study's own analysis: Out-of-frame sequences were removed, leaving 2 million to 2.5 million distinct TCRbeta sequences. The method was immunoSEQ multiplex PCR; TCRdb's version includes in-frame clones alone and lacks a portion of them. The V and J calls and clone size come from that table; D and trimming were worked out from the DNA. The table includes more than 45,000 clones, roughly three quarters detected once. Study-wide results and limits: Suggested: most of the CMV-linked TCR signature lies in CD4+ memory cells.

Single viable CD3+CD4+CD8-CD45RO+ cells were sorted as the memory CD4+ T cells. In regard to this clone: Its matching antigen is unknown.

The chain uses TRBV10-1 and TRBJ1-2; a weak D match, TRBD1 (5 bases). The TCR sequence derives from an adult in good health and CMV-seronegative. The sequencing sample was made of memory CD4+ T cells from blood. The chain's CDR3 is CATSPAKGLGGYGYTF. Written as DNA, the CDR3 is TGCGCCACATCACCGGCTAAGGGCCTTGGGGGCTATGGCTACACCTTC.